These 29 T cell receptor beta chains share one sample of origin, sequenced in a study of T cell repertoires in cytomegalovirus infection. TCRdb reprocessed the reads via MiXCR and lists one record per CDR3 protein. The repertoire has hundreds of thousands of distinct CDR3 sequences, 25% to 35% of them found once; the top ten carry 20%. Their antigens are not known. Material: cultured PBMCs, obtained from culture after CMV antigen stimulation. The source is a human donor in good health (CMV status not recorded). Some clones in this sample may be carry-over from other donors' samples.

This clonotype occurred many times. The chain is built from TRBV19 and TRBJ2-5, with 10 bases lining up with TRBD1. V shed 11 bases and J 2 bases; nucleotides not matched to a gene: 5. Per the germline V gene, CDR1 is LNHDA and CDR2 is SQIVND (reference sequence). The CDR3 sequence is 13 residues long. The CDR3: CASRDRGQETQYF. As DNA, the CDR3 is TGTGCCTCCCGGGACAGGGGTCAAGAGACCCAGTACTTC.

The chain carries TRBV18 and TRBJ1-5; 8 bases map to TRBD1. The CDR3 is made up of 15 amino acids. The germline gives CDR1 KGHSH, CDR2 LQKENI. J was trimmed by 3 bases and V by 2 bases; bases with no gene match: 3. CDR3: CASSPGTGINQPQHF. The CDR3 DNA follows: TGTGCCAGCTCACCAGGGACAGGAATCAATCAGCCCCAGCATTTT.

At least ten counts were recorded for this clonotype. The CDR3 protein is CSVAGPRSGPNTEAFF. In nucleotides, the CDR3 is TGCAGCGTGGCGGGACCCAGGAGTGGACCGAACACTGAAGCTTTCTTT. The rearrangement uses TRBV29-1 and TRBJ1-1; a possible D gene is TRBD1 (5 bases). This CDR3 comprises 16 residues. Trimming removed 6 bases at V and 1 base at J, with 21 bases between. The germline gives CDR1 SQVTM, CDR2 ANQGSEA.

This clonotype was picked up many times. The rearrangement uses TRBV28 and TRBJ1-1, with TRBD1 as a possible D gene (6 bases). Trimming stripped 5 bases from V and 2 bases from J, with 15 bases between. Germline V CDR1 and CDR2: MDHEN, SYDVKM. CDR3 length: 15 amino acids. The CDR3 DNA reads as TGTGCCAGCAGTCCCGGGACACTTATTAACACTGAAGCTTTCTTT. This codes for CASSPGTLINTEAFF.

The gene calls are TRBV7-3 and TRBJ1-4, with 7 bases matching TRBD1. The ends lost 1 base at V and 7 bases at J; junction bases unmatched: 9. CDR1 and CDR2 (germline): SGHTA, FQGTGA. CDR3 length: 16 residues. The CDR3 is CASSLRGRDSGEKLFF. The CDR3 nucleotides read TGTGCCAGCAGCTTAAGGGGCCGGGACAGCGGTGAAAAACTGTTTTTT.

This rearrangement joins TRBV7-9 to TRBJ2-7, with 10 bases lining up with TRBD1. J lost 4 bases, V lost 3 bases, and 3 bases had no gene match. This CDR3 is 14 amino acids long. The germline V gene encodes CDR1 SEHNR and CDR2 FQNEAQ (reference sequence). In DNA form, the CDR3 reads TGTGCCAGCAGCTTTCCGGGACAGGGGTACGAGCAGTACTTC. As protein: CASSFPGQGYEQYF. The full variable domain, with the rest looked up from reference TRBV7-9 and TRBJ2-7, is DTGVSQNPRHKITKRGQNVTFRCDPISEHNRLYWYRQTLGQGPEFLTYFQNEAQLEKSRLLSDRFSAERPKGSFSTLEIQRTEQGDSAMYLCASSFPGQGYEQYFGPGTRLTVT.

The genes are TRBV11-2 and TRBJ2-2; D is unresolved. The CDR3 loop spans 15 amino acids. Germline V gene sequence: CDR1 SGHAT, CDR2 FQNNGV. Deletions cut 7 bases from V and 7 bases from J, with 19 bases between. The CDR3 region has the DNA TGTGCCAGCAACCCCACAACCACGCTTGGCGGGGAGCTGTTTTTT. It encodes CASNPTTTLGGELFF. The full variable domain, in which reference TRBV11-2 and TRBJ2-2 provide the parts outside the CDR3, is EAGVAQSPRYKIIEKRQSVAFWCNPISGHATLYWYQQILGQGPKLLIQFQNNGVVDDSQLPKDRFSAERLKGVDSTLKIQPAKLEDSAVYLCASNPTTTLGGELFFGEGSRLTVL.

The rearrangement joins TRBV7-3 to TRBJ2-2; unclear D gene. The CDR3 loop spans 12 amino acids. CDR1 and CDR2 (germline): SGHTA, FQGTGA. V gave up 5 bases and J gave up 4 bases, with 5 bases separating them. CDR3 in amino acids: CASSPTTGELFF. The CDR3 region has the DNA TGTGCCAGCAGCCCGACCACCGGGGAGCTGTTTTTT.

The chain employs TRBV7-9 and TRBJ2-3; D is undetermined. The CDR3 covers 10 residues. CDR1 and CDR2 from the germline V gene are SEHNR and FQNEAQ (reference sequence). The V and J ends lost 10 bases and 2 bases respectively, with 4 bases between them. CDR3 protein: CATITDTQYF. The DNA for the CDR3 is TGTGCCACCATCACAGATACGCAGTATTTT.

This clonotype was found many times. The chain employs TRBV7-8 and TRBJ1-1; TRBD1 matches 7 bases. The V gene end was trimmed by 4 bases and the J gene end by 5 bases; junction bases not matched to a gene: 7. CDR3 size: 14 residues. The germline CDR1 and CDR2 sequences are SGHVS and FQNEAQ. The CDR3 DNA follows: TGTGCCAGCAGCTCCAACAGGGGACGGACTGAAGCTTTCTTT. As protein: CASSSNRGRTEAFF. Based on the CDR3 plus reference TRBV7-8 and TRBJ1-1, the full variable domain is GAGVSQSPRYKVAKRGQDVALRCDPISGHVSLFWYQQALGQGPEFLTYFQNEAQLDKSGLPSDRFFAERPEGSVSTLKIQRTQQEDSAVYLCASSSNRGRTEAFFGQGTRLTVV.

This clonotype came up once. The rearrangement joins TRBV9 to TRBJ2-1; 10 bases are a match to TRBD2. The CDR3 loop spans 19 amino acids. The V gene end was trimmed by 4 bases and the J gene end by 5 bases; junction bases not matched to a gene: 18. Germline values: CDR1 SGDLS, CDR2 YYNGEE. The CDR3 sequence is CASSPRTSGGLRGNNEQFF. CDR3 bases: TGTGCCAGCAGCCCACGGACTAGCGGAGGTCTGAGGGGGAACAATGAGCAGTTCTTC.

A few counts support this clonotype. The chain carries TRBV6-6 and TRBJ1-1; TRBD1 might be the D (6 bases). Trimming took 8 bases from V and 0 from J, leaving 16 bases between them. Looked up from germline, CDR1 is MNHNY and CDR2 is SVGAGI (reference sequence). The CDR3 contains 15 residues. CDR3 nucleotide sequence: TGTGCCAGCTCAGAGGGCAGGGGCATGAACACTGAAGCTTTCTTT. It is translated as CASSEGRGMNTEAFF.

A few counts support this clonotype. This chain uses TRBV7-3 with TRBJ2-1; 8 nucleotides align to TRBD2. Unmatched junction bases numbered 9, after V lost 4 bases and J lost 4 bases. This CDR3 contains 16 residues. Germline V gives CDR1 SGHTA, CDR2 FQGTGA. DNA of the CDR3: TGTGCCAGCAGCTCAAAGGCCGGGGGGGTATACAATGAGCAGTTCTTC. It yields the protein CASSSKAGGVYNEQFF.

The V and J genes are TRBV6-8 and TRBJ2-4, with 7 nucleotides matching TRBD1. With V trimmed by 6 bases and J by 7 bases, 9 bases remained unmatched. Germline CDR1 reads MNHGY; CDR2 reads SAAAGT. The CDR3 is made up of 14 amino acids. The CDR3 protein is CASRRFRRGNIQYF. CDR3 nucleotides: TGTGCCAGCAGACGCTTCCGCAGGGGGAACATTCAGTACTTC.

This chain links TRBV5-5 with TRBJ2-2, with 8 bases matching TRBD1. Germline V gene lookup returns CDR1 SGHKS and CDR2 YYEKEE (reference sequence). This CDR3 has 16 amino acids. J gave up 1 base and V 2 bases, and 4 bases lay outside the gene matches. The CDR3 sequence is CASSFGQGRNTGELFF. In nucleotides, the CDR3 is TGTGCCAGCAGCTTCGGACAGGGAAGGAACACCGGGGAGCTGTTTTTT.

This clonotype has a handful of counts. The gene calls are TRBV5-1 and TRBJ1-1; D ambiguous. From germline, CDR1 is SGHRS and CDR2 YFSETQ. CDR3 size: 16 residues. The V gene lost 0 bases and the J gene lost 0 bases, with 12 bases spanning the gap. The CDR3 is CASSLALGSLNTEAFF. Here the CDR3 DNA reads TGCGCCAGCAGCTTGGCCTTAGGATCTTTGAACACTGAAGCTTTCTTT.

The gene calls are TRBV18 and TRBJ1-2; no clear D. Germline-derived CDR1 and CDR2 are KGHSH and LQKENI. There are 15 residues in the CDR3. V lost 5 bases and J lost 3, with 16 bases in between. This chain's CDR3 is CASSGVSEDYYGYTF. The CDR3 region has the DNA TGTGCCAGCTCAGGGGTTTCAGAGGACTACTATGGCTACACCTTC.

This chain links TRBV7-6 with TRBJ2-1; a weak D match, TRBD1 (6 bases). Germline CDR1 is SGHVS and CDR2 is FNYEAQ. Trimming left V 5 bases short and J 10 bases short, with 12 bases between. The CDR3 consists of 12 residues. In DNA, the CDR3 is TGTGCCAGCAGCCTAGGGGGTTTAGAGCAGTTCTTC. Its translation: CASSLGGLEQFF.

This clonotype has just a few counts. CDR3: CASSLRLAGAYNEQFF. For the CDR3, the DNA is TGTGCCAGCAGTTTAAGGCTAGCGGGAGCTTACAATGAGCAGTTCTTC. The J gene is TRBJ2-1, the V gene TRBV27, with TRBD2 identical over 10 bases. Germline-derived CDR1 and CDR2 are MNHEY and SMNVEV (reference sequence). This CDR3 comprises 16 residues. The junction had 5 bases not matched to a gene; V was cut back by 2 bases and J by 4 bases.

This clonotype has a handful of counts. The chain carries TRBV5-4 and TRBJ2-1; TRBD2 aligns across 10 bases. CDR1 SGHNT and CDR2 YYREEE come from the germline V gene (reference sequence). V lost 0 bases and J lost 1; bases outside the gene matches: 10. This CDR3 spans 19 amino acids. In DNA, the CDR3 is TGTGCCAGCAGCTTGGGAGCTCAATTGGGACTAGCGTCCTACAATGAGCAGTTCTTC. Residues: CASSLGAQLGLASYNEQFF.

This chain connects TRBV18 to TRBJ1-1; weak D call: TRBD1 (6 bases). The length of the CDR3 is 15 residues. Germline V lookup: CDR1 KGHSH, CDR2 LQKENI. Trimming left V 6 bases short and J 0 bases short, with 14 bases between. The chain's CDR3 is CASSPSRTVNTEAFF. CDR3 in DNA: TGTGCCAGCTCCCCTTCCCGGACAGTGAACACTGAAGCTTTCTTT.

This clonotype was observed a few times. The chain combines TRBV28 with TRBJ2-6, with D unclear. This CDR3 region has 17 residues. Per germline, CDR1 MDHEN and CDR2 SYDVKM. With 4 bases removed from V and 4 bases from J, the gap between germline ends came to 17 bases. The DNA of the CDR3 is TGTGCCAGCAGTTCTCCCGCCCGGAGACCCGGGGCCAACGTCCTGACTTTC. This codes for CASSSPARRPGANVLTF.

The chain couples TRBV5-6 to TRBJ1-5; D uncertain. The germline V and J ends were trimmed by 5 bases and 0 bases, with 9 bases remaining between them. The CDR3 has 14 amino acids. CDR1 and CDR2 (germline): SGHDT, YYEEEE. The chain's CDR3 is CASRLWGSNQPQHF. The CDR3 DNA is TGTGCCAGCAGACTGTGGGGTAGCAATCAGCCCCAGCATTTT.

The chain has TRBV7-6 and TRBJ1-5, with 7 positions matching TRBD1. Germline V gene data show CDR1 as SGHVS and CDR2 as FNYEAQ. V lost 10 bases and J lost 1; bases outside the gene matches: 10. This CDR3 has 15 amino acids. In nucleotides, the CDR3 is TGTGCCACCTACCTGACAGGGAGAAGCAATCAGCCCCAGCATTTT. Its translation: CATYLTGRSNQPQHF.

The V call is TRBV11-2, the J call TRBJ1-2; TRBD1 matches at 7 bases. This CDR3 contains 14 residues. Trimming removed 5 bases from V and 4 bases from J; junction bases left unmatched: 7. Germline V lookup: CDR1 SGHAT, CDR2 FQNNGV. The CDR3: CASSHRGNLYGYTF. CDR3 bases: TGTGCCAGCAGCCACAGGGGTAATCTCTATGGCTACACCTTC.

Many counts were recorded for this clonotype. V gene TRBV7-9 combines with J gene TRBJ1-1, with 9 bases aligning to TRBD1. The V gene's germline CDR1 is SEHNR and CDR2 FQNEAQ (reference sequence). The length of the CDR3 is 13 residues. The V and J ends lost 5 bases and 3 bases, in that order; junction bases with no gene match: 1. CDR3 in amino acids: CASSRTGDTEAFF. DNA of the CDR3: TGTGCCAGCAGCCGGACAGGGGACACTGAAGCTTTCTTT.

The V call is TRBV20-1, the J call TRBJ2-3, with 9 nucleotides matching TRBD1. The V gene's germline CDR1 is DFQATT and CDR2 SNEGSKA (reference sequence). CDR3 length equals 15 residues. V shed 5 bases, J shed 0 bases, and the junction held 6 bases outside the gene matches. CDR3 residues: CSAPQGARSTDTQYF. In DNA form, the CDR3 reads TGCAGTGCTCCACAGGGGGCCAGAAGCACAGATACGCAGTATTTT.

V and J are TRBV6-1 and TRBJ1-6; maybe TRBD1 (5 bases). The CDR3 is 14 amino acids. From germline, CDR1 is MNHNS and CDR2 SASEGT. Trimming pared 4 bases from V and 2 bases from J, leaving 6 bases between. This CDR3 is CASSAGPYNSPLHF. CDR3 in DNA: TGTGCCAGCAGTGCAGGGCCCTATAATTCACCCCTCCACTTT.

This chain uses TRBV24-1 with TRBJ2-1; 10 positions agree with TRBD2. The V and J ends lost 9 bases and 2 bases, in that order; junction bases with no gene match: 0. CDR3 length: 13 residues. Germline V CDR1 and CDR2: KGHDR, SFDVKD. CDR3 nucleotides: TGTGCCACCGGGACTAGCGCCTACAATGAGCAGTTCTTC. It is translated as CATGTSAYNEQFF.